This is a list of T cell receptor beta chains from one sample in a study of spatial heterogeneity in lung cancer. TCRdb ran MiXCR on the 5' RACE reads and lists one entry per CDR3 protein. The sample comprises about 20,000 distinct CDR3 sequences, less than 20% of which are singletons, and 25% to 35% rests with the top ten. Sequences were derived from lung tumor tissue, sampled at surgery. The source of these receptors is a female donor with early-stage non-small cell lung cancer. Each CDR3 is given with its conserved first and last residue. Each record gives: V gene, clone size, D gene, CDR3 protein. The D gene is left open where the match is weak. Size values are once, few and many counts, or a class for expanded clones, and some rows have none.

>TRBV6-1|few|NA
CASKLRSYNEQFF
>TRBV28|once|TRBD2
CASSLPTSGSGELFF
>TRBV13|many|NA
CASSSNTDTQYF
>TRBV29-1|NA|NA
CSVFYSYEQYF
>TRBV7-9|NA|TRBD2
CASSLAAADTQYF
>TRBV27|few|TRBD1
CASSPWTGFHEQYF
>TRBV3-1|NA|TRBD2
CASSRTSGTKNIQYF
>TRBV29-1|few|TRBD2
CSAQRGLALAYNEQFF
>TRBV7-8|many|NA
CASSSRLEVTDTQYF
>TRBV20-1|many|NA
CSTSRSYEQYF
>TRBV13|few|TRBD2
CASSLRTSGSEEQYF
>TRBV20-1|NA|NA
CSANEEHNEQFF
>TRBV4-1|NA|TRBD2
CASSREGWETQYF
>TRBV7-3|few|NA
CASSSNYGSSYEQYF
>TRBV12-3/TRBV12-4|few|NA
CASSPEQREEQFF
>TRBV25-1|NA|NA
CASSGRTLGETQYF
>TRBV9|NA|NA
CASSGQSGANVLTF